This TCR beta chain was captured in a study of OX40 agonist ivuxolimab in advanced cancers. Across the study: Around 40% of patients had received prior checkpoint inhibitor therapy. Partial responses were achieved by three patients: one hepatocellular carcinoma, two cutaneous melanoma. Study observations and caveats: Expanded clones tended on average to be more numerous among CD8+ T cells than CD4+.

This table comes from immunoSEQ multiplex PCR, and its TCRdb copy is limited to in-frame clones, with some not included. The data hold tens of thousands of clones, with approximately 78% observed a single time. This clone has just a few counts. Its antigen is undetermined. The CDR3 sequence is 14 residues long. V was trimmed by 2 bases and J by 2 bases, leaving 9 bases between them. Germline loops: CDR1 SGHRS, CDR2 YFSETQ. Sequenced material: CD4+ or CD8+ T cells sorted from blood, taken in a trial of the OX40 agonist ivuxolimab. This receptor was taken from an adult with an advanced solid tumor such as melanoma, head and neck, liver or kidney cancer. V gene TRBV5-1 combines with J gene TRBJ2-3; no clear D. CDR3 amino acids: CASSLIVDTDTQYF. CDR3 nucleotides: TGCGCCAGCAGCTTAATAGTCGACACAGATACGCAGTATTTT.